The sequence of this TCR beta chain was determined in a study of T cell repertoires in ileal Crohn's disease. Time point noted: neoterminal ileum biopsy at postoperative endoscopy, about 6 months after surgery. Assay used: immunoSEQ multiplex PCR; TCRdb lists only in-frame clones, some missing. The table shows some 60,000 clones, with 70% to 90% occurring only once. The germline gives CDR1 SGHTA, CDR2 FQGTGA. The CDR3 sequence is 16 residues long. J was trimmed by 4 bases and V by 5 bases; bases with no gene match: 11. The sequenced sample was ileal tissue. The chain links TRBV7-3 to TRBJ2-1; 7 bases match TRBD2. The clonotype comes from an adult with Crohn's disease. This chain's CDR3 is CASSIGPGLGYNEQFF. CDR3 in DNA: TGTGCCAGCAGCATAGGCCCCGGACTAGGTTACAATGAGCAGTTCTTC.